Listed below are T cell receptor beta chains from one sample, sequenced in a study of T-cell reconstitution after alpha-beta-depleted transplantation in children. TCRdb redid the calling of the PCR reads with MiXCR, one entry per CDR3 protein. Seen here are a few hundred thousand distinct CDR3 sequences, 13% observed once, and the top ten hold over 2%. The sample consisted of PBMCs, mostly from graft donor cells, taken 360 days after TCRalphabeta/CD19-depleted stem cell transplant. The receptors originated from a male patient aged 10 to 17 who had a stem cell transplant for acute myeloid leukemia, so the T cells may come from the graft donor. Both conserved end residues are part of each CDR3. The D gene is left open where the match is weak. Not every row has a clone size; where given, it reads once, few, many or a size class.

j_gene,d_gene,v_gene,abundance,CDR3nt,CDR3aa
TRBJ1-5,TRBD1,TRBV12-3/TRBV12-4,many,TGTGCCAGCAGCCTTGGACAGGACCAGCCCCAGCATTTT,CASSLGQDQPQHF
TRBJ2-2,TRBD2,TRBV6-2/TRBV6-3,few,TGTGCCAGCAGCCCACCGACTAGCGGGAGACGAACCGGGGAGCTGTTTTTT,CASSPPTSGRRTGELFF
TRBJ2-3,TRBD2,TRBV4-2,few,TGTGCCAGCAGCCAAGAAAGACTAGCGGTAACAGATACGCAGTATTTT,CASSQERLAVTDTQYF
TRBJ2-3,TRBD2,TRBV7-3,NA,TGTGCCAGCAGCTCTCCCGGGACTAGCGGCCATAATGCGGGCACAGATACGCAGTATTTT,CASSSPGTSGHNAGTDTQYF
TRBJ2-7,TRBD2,TRBV29-1,many,TGCAGCACGCTAGCGGGAGGTTCCTACGAGCAGTACTTC,CSTLAGGSYEQYF
TRBJ1-1,NA,TRBV7-2,NA,TGTGCCAGCAGCTTAAACCCGACAATACCGAACACTGAAGCTTTCTTT,CASSLNPTIPNTEAFF
TRBJ2-5,TRBD1,TRBV20-1,NA,TGCAGTGCTAGCTACCGACAGGGCAGACGTGAGAAGACCCAGTACTTC,CSASYRQGRREKTQYF
TRBJ2-1,TRBD2,TRBV4-3,NA,TGCGCCAGCAGCCATTTTTTAGCGGGAGGTGACTTTCCTGAGCAGTTCTTC,CASSHFLAGGDFPEQFF
TRBJ1-2,TRBD1,TRBV29-1,NA,TGCAGCGTTCGACAGGGGACCTATGGCTACACCTTC,CSVRQGTYGYTF
TRBJ1-5,TRBD1,TRBV10-3,few,TGTGCCATCAGTGGGGGAGGACAGGGCGATCAGCCCCAGCATTTT,CAISGGGQGDQPQHF
TRBJ2-7,TRBD2,TRBV28,many,TGTGCCAGCAGTCCCCGGGGGGACGAGCAGTACTTC,CASSPRGDEQYF
TRBJ2-7,TRBD2,TRBV14,NA,TGTGCCAGCAGCCCTAGCGGGAGGGCCCGGATTTTGTACGAGCAGTACTTC,CASSPSGRARILYEQYF
TRBJ2-3,TRBD2,TRBV28,NA,TGTGCCAGCAGTTTCTCCGGACTAGCGGGGGACACAGATACGCAGTATTTT,CASSFSGLAGDTDTQYF
TRBJ2-1,NA,TRBV4-2,few,TGTGCCAGCAGCCAAGAGGGAGGGGGGACGTACAATGAGCAGTTCTTC,CASSQEGGGTYNEQFF
TRBJ2-7,NA,TRBV29-1,few,TGCAGCGTTGGAATACTTCAGGGCTCCTACGAGCAGTACTTC,CSVGILQGSYEQYF
TRBJ2-1,NA,TRBV28,NA,TGTGCCAGCAGTTTATGGGGCTCCTACAATGAGCAGTTCTTC,CASSLWGSYNEQFF
TRBJ2-5,TRBD1,TRBV11-2,NA,TGTGCCAGCAGCAACCCGACAGGGGGCCGAGAGACCCAGTACTTC,CASSNPTGGRETQYF
TRBJ2-1,TRBD2,TRBV6-2/TRBV6-3,few,TGTGCCAGCAGTTCCTTAGCGGGAGCGGGCGGCAATGAGCAGTTCTTC,CASSSLAGAGGNEQFF
TRBJ2-7,NA,TRBV29-1,NA,TGCAGCGTTGAAGGTGATAGCGAGGGGGGAATTTCCTACGAGCAGTACTTC,CSVEGDSEGGISYEQYF
TRBJ2-7,NA,TRBV12-3/TRBV12-4,few,TGTGCCAGCACCGTCGTGGGCCGGGGGCGGTACGAGCAGTACTTC,CASTVVGRGRYEQYF
TRBJ2-2,NA,TRBV2,few,TGTGCCAGCTACGGAGTCGTTGCCCCCGAGGAGCTGTTTTTT,CASYGVVAPEELFF
TRBJ2-7,NA,TRBV6-2/TRBV6-3,NA,TGTGCCAGCAGTCGATTAGAGAGAAGCTACGAGCAGTACTTC,CASSRLERSYEQYF
TRBJ1-2,NA,TRBV28,many,TGTGCCAGCAGTCTTTGGAGGGCAGGGAGGTTGGGCTACACCTTC,CASSLWRAGRLGYTF
TRBJ2-5,NA,TRBV10-3,NA,TGTGCCATCAGTCCCCCAGGGCTAGAGACCCAGTACTTC,CAISPPGLETQYF
TRBJ2-5,NA,TRBV5-1,NA,TGCGCCAGCAGGCGGGATCCCCCAGGGGAGACCCAGTACTTC,CASRRDPPGETQYF
TRBJ2-1,TRBD2,TRBV7-2,many,TGTGCCAGCAGCCCTTGGACTAGCGGGAGACCTTTCAATGAGCAGTTCTTC,CASSPWTSGRPFNEQFF
TRBJ2-7,NA,TRBV28,NA,TGTGCCAGCAGTTCCGGCCTACTTACGAGGGGTCCGGTCCCGCTGTACTTC,CASSSGLLTRGPVPLYF
TRBJ2-7,NA,TRBV18,few,TGTGCCAGCACGCCCCAAACAGGCGAGCAGTACTTC,CASTPQTGEQYF
TRBJ2-3,NA,TRBV4-2,many,TGTGCCAGCAGCCATCCCCGAGGGTCCCCCGGGGGAGATACGCAGTATTTT,CASSHPRGSPGGDTQYF
TRBJ2-3,TRBD2,TRBV6-4,NA,TGTGCCAGCAGTGACTCGGCAGCGGGGCTCACAGATACGCAGTATTTT,CASSDSAAGLTDTQYF
TRBJ2-1,NA,TRBV4-2,NA,TGTGCCAGCAGTCAAATTGCGCGGAGACCCTACAATGAGCAGTTCTTC,CASSQIARRPYNEQFF
TRBJ2-4,TRBD2,TRBV10-3,few,TGTGCCATCAGTGAGGGGACTAGCGCGTTAGCCAAAAACATTCAGTACTTC,CAISEGTSALAKNIQYF
TRBJ2-5,NA,TRBV7-6,many,TGTGCCAGCAGCTTAAGGTTACGAGAGACCCAGTACTTC,CASSLRLRETQYF
TRBJ1-1,NA,TRBV29-1,few,TGCAGCTCCGTGGGGGGTATGAACACTGAAGCTTTCTTT,CSSVGGMNTEAFF
TRBJ1-1,NA,TRBV5-1,few,TGCGCCAGCAAGGTAAGGGCCGGAACTGAAGCTTTCTTT,CASKVRAGTEAFF
TRBJ1-2,NA,TRBV5-1,NA,TGCGCCAGCAGCTTGGACGGGTTCATTGGGGATGGCTACACCTTC,CASSLDGFIGDGYTF
TRBJ2-2,NA,TRBV24-1,few,TGTGCCACCAGTGATTCCCTTTGGTACGCCGGGGAGCTGTTTTTT,CATSDSLWYAGELFF
TRBJ2-4,NA,TRBV12-3/TRBV12-4,NA,TGTGCCAGCAGTTTAGCGCTTCTAGCCAAAAACATTCAGTACTTC,CASSLALLAKNIQYF
TRBJ2-2,NA,TRBV7-6,NA,TGTGCCAGCAGCTTAGAGGCAGCCGCAGACACCGGGGAGCTGTTTTTT,CASSLEAAADTGELFF
TRBJ1-3,NA,TRBV20-1,NA,TGCAGTGCTAGTCCGACGGGCTCTGGAAACACCATATATTTT,CSASPTGSGNTIYF
TRBJ2-7,NA,TRBV12-3/TRBV12-4,few,TGTGCCAGCAGTTGGACCCGAAGCTCCTACGAGCAGTACTTC,CASSWTRSSYEQYF
TRBJ2-7,TRBD2,TRBV19,few,TGTGCCAGTCGCCATAAGCTAGCGGGAATGGATGAGCAGTACTTC,CASRHKLAGMDEQYF
TRBJ2-1,NA,TRBV5-1,NA,TGCGCCAGCAGGAAACCCCCCGATGAGCAGTTCTTC,CASRKPPDEQFF
TRBJ2-1,TRBD2,TRBV11-2,NA,TGTGCCAGCAGCTTAGTTTTCCGAATGCTAGCGGCCTACAATGAGCAGTTCTTC,CASSLVFRMLAAYNEQFF
TRBJ2-2,TRBD1,TRBV9,few,TGTGCCAGCAGCGTGACAGGGACCGGGGAGCTGTTTTTT,CASSVTGTGELFF
TRBJ2-7,TRBD2,TRBV25-1,few,TGTGCCAGCAGGCGTGGGAGGGTTGACGAGCAGTACTTC,CASRRGRVDEQYF
TRBJ2-7,TRBD1,TRBV10-3,many,TGTGCCATCAGTCCTAACCCGACAGGGGGCACGTACGAGCAGTACTTC,CAISPNPTGGTYEQYF
TRBJ2-7,NA,TRBV29-1,few,TGCAGCGTTCTAAGGGGGAGGCCCGGCTACGAGCAGTACTTC,CSVLRGRPGYEQYF
TRBJ2-3,NA,TRBV27,few,TGTGCCAGCAGTTCCCCTCTTAGGCGCACAGATACGCAGTATTTT,CASSSPLRRTDTQYF